The next 4 T cell receptor beta chains were all read from a single sample in a study of blood T cell repertoires in COVID-19. The repertoire was sequenced with immunoSEQ multiplex PCR; TCRdb's copy has only in-frame clones and lacks some. Among around 140,000 clones listed, 76% were seen once. Sequenced: peripheral blood. These receptors originate from an elderly woman with active or convalescent COVID-19.

V usage is TRBV15 and J usage is TRBJ1-4; 7 nucleotides line up with TRBD1. V shed 6 bases, J shed 0 bases, and the junction held 4 bases outside the gene matches. CDR1 and CDR2 from the germline V gene are LNHNV and YYDKDF (reference sequence). The CDR3 spans 15 residues. The CDR3 here is CATRRDSATNEKLFF. The CDR3, as DNA: TGTGCCACCAGGAGGGACAGTGCAACTAATGAAAAACTGTTTTTT.

This clone was counted between two and nine times. The chain recombines TRBV4-2 with TRBJ2-1; 8 nucleotides align to TRBD2. The V gene's germline CDR1 is LGHNA and CDR2 YNFKEQ. This CDR3 comprises 15 residues. V shed 10 bases and J 6 bases; nucleotides not matched to a gene: 14. The DNA for the CDR3 is TGTGCCACCCGCCCGAGTAGCGGGGACCTCAATGAGCAGTTCTTC. Translated, it gives CATRPSSGDLNEQFF.

The rearrangement joins TRBV5-5 to TRBJ2-7; 8 bases are a match to TRBD1. The CDR3 has 15 residues. CDR1 and CDR2 from the germline V gene are SGHKS and YYEKEE (reference sequence). The V gene end was trimmed by 2 bases and the J gene end by 2 bases; junction bases not matched to a gene: 6. The CDR3 loop reads CASSLITGGPYEQYF. The DNA for the CDR3 is TGTGCCAGCAGCTTAATCACAGGGGGGCCCTACGAGCAGTACTTC.

The chain joins TRBV18 to TRBJ2-1, with D maybe TRBD1 (6 bases). The CDR3 extends over 15 amino acids. Trimming stripped 6 bases from V and 1 base from J, with 13 bases between. The germline CDR1 and CDR2 sequences are KGHSH and LQKENI. The CDR3 here is CASSPRTVSYNEQFF. For the CDR3, the DNA is TGTGCCAGCTCGCCAAGGACAGTTTCCTACAATGAGCAGTTCTTC.